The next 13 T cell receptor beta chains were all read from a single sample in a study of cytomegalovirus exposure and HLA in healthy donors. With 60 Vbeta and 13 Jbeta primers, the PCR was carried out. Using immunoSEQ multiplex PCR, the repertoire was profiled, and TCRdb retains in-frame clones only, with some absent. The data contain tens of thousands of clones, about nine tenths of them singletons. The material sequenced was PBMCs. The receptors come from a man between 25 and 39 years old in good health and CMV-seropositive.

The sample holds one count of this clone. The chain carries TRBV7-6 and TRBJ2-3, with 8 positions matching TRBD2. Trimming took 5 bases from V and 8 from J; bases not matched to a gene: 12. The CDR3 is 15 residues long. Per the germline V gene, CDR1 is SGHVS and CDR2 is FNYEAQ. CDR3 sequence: CASSPTSGPAGTQYF. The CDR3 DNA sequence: TGTGCCAGCAGCCCCACTAGCGGACCAGCCGGTACGCAGTATTTT.

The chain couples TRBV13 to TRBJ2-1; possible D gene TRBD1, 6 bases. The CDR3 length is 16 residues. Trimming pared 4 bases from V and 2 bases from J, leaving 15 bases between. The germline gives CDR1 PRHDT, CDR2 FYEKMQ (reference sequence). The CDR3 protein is CASSSPGTPAYNEQFF. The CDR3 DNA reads TGTGCCAGCAGCTCGCCTGGGACACCCGCCTACAATGAGCAGTTCTTC.

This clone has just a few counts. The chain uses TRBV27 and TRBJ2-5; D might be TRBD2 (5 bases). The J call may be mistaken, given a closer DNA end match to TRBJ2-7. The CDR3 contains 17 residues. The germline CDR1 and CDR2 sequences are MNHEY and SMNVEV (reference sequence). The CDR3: CASSLIGGGYSSYEQYF. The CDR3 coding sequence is TGTGCCAGCAGTCTCATCGGTGGCGGGTACAGCTCCTACGAGCAGTACTTC.

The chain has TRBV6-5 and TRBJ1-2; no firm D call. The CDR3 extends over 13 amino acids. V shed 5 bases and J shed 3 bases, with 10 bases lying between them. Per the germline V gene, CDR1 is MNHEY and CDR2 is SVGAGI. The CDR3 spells CASSRMTHYGYTF. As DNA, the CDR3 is TGTGCCAGCAGTCGGATGACTCACTATGGCTACACCTTC.

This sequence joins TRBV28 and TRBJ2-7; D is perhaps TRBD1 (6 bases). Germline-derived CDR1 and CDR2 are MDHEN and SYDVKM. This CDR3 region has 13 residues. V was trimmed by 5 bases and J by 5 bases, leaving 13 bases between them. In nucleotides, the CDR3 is TGTGCCAGCAGTGGACAGCTTAGGGACGAGCAGTACTTC. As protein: CASSGQLRDEQYF.

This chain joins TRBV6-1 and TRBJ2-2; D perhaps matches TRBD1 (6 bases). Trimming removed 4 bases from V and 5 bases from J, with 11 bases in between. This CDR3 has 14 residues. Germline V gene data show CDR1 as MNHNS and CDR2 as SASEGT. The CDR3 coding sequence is TGTGCCAGCAGTGCCTTAGGACAGACCGGGGAGCTGTTTTTT. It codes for CASSALGQTGELFF.

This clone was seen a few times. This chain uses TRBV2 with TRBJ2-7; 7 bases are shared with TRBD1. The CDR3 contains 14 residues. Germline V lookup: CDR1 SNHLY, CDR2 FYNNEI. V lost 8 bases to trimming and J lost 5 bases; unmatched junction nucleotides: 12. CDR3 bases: TGTGCCAGCGGTATACAGGGGTTTCCCCACGAGCAGTACTTC. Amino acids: CASGIQGFPHEQYF.

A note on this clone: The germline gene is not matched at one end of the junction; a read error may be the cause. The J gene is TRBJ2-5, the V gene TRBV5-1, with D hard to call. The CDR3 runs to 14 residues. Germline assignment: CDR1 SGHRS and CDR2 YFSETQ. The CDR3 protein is CASSAEQIQEIQYF. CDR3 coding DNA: TGCGCCAGCAGCGCCGAACAGATACAAGAGATCCAGTACTTC.

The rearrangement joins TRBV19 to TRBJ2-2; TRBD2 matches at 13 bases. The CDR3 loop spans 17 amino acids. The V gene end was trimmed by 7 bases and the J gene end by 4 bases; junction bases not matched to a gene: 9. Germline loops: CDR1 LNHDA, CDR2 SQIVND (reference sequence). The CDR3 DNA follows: TGTGCCAGTAATGGACTAGCGGGAGAGGGTGCCACCGGGGAGCTGTTTTTT. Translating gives CASNGLAGEGATGELFF.

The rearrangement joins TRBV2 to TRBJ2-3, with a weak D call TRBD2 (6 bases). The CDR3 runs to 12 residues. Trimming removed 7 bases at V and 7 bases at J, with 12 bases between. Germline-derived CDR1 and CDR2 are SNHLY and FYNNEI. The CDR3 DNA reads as TGTGCCAGCACCTATAGCGGAAATACGCAGTATTTT. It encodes CASTYSGNTQYF.

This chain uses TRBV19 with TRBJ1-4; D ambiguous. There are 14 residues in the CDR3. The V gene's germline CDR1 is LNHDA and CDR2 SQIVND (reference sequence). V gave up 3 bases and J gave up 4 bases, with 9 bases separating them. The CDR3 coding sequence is TGTGCCAGTAGTATTGGCGGGCTTAATGAAAAACTGTTTTTT. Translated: CASSIGGLNEKLFF.

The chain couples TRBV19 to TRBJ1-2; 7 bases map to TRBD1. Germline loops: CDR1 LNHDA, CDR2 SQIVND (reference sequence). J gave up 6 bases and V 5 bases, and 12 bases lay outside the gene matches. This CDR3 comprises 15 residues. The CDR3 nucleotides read TGTGCCAGTAGTCCGCAGGCAGGGGGTCAAAATGGCTACACCTTC. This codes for CASSPQAGGQNGYTF.

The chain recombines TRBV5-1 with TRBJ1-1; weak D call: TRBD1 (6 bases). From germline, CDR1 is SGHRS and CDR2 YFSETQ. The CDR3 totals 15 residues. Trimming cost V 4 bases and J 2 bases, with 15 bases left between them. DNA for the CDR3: TGCGCCAGCAGCAACCAGCCCAGGGGTAACACTGAAGCTTTCTTT. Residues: CASSNQPRGNTEAFF. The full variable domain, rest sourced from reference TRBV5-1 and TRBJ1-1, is KAGVTQTPRYLIKTRGQQVTLSCSPISGHRSVSWYQQTPGQGLQFLFEYFSETQRNKGNFPGRFSGRQFSNSRSEMNVSTLELGDSALYLCASSNQPRGNTEAFFGQGTRLTVV.